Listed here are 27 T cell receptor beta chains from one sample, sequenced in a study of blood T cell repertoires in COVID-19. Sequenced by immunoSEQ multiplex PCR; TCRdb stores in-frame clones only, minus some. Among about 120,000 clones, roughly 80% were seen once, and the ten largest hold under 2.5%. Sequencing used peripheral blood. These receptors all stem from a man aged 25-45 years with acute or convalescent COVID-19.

The CDR3 bases are TGTGCCACCAGTGATTTCCCGACAGGCAACACTGAAGCTTTCTTT. Residues: CATSDFPTGNTEAFF. This chain uses TRBV24-1 with TRBJ1-1, with a possible D match to TRBD1 (6 bases). Germline V gene data show CDR1 as KGHDR and CDR2 as SFDVKD. The CDR3 runs 15 residues. V was cut by 1 base and J by 2 bases, with 10 bases left in between.

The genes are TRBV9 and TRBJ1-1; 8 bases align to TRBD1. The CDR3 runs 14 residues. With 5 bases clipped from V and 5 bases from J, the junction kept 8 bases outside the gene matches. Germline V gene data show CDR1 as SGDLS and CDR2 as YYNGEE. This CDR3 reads CASSRQQGGTEAFF. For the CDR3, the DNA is TGTGCCAGCAGTCGTCAACAGGGGGGGACTGAAGCTTTCTTT. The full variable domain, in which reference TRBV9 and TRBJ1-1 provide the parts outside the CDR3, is DSGVTQTPKHLITATGQRVTLRCSPRSGDLSVYWYQQSLDQGLQFLIQYYNGEERAKGNILERFSAQQFPDLHSELNLSSLELGDSALYFCASSRQQGGTEAFFGQGTRLTVV.

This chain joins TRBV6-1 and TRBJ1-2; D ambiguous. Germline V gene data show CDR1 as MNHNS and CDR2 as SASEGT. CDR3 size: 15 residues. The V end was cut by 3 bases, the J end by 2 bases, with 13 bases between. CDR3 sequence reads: CASSESVVFNYGYTF. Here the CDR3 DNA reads TGTGCCAGCAGTGAGTCGGTGGTTTTCAACTATGGCTACACCTTC.

The CDR3 loop reads CASSQGTWGGYTF. CDR3 DNA: TGTGCCAGCAGTCAGGGGACGTGGGGTGGCTACACCTTC. The V call is TRBV12-3 or TRBV12-4, the J call TRBJ1-2; D is possibly TRBD1 (6 bases). V gave up 5 bases and J gave up 7 bases, with 14 bases separating them. This CDR3 comprises 13 residues.

The CDR3 DNA reads TGTGCCAGCAGTGAATTGAGCGGGAGGAGGACCCAGTACTTC. Translated: CASSELSGRRTQYF. The J gene is TRBJ2-5, the V gene TRBV2, with 9 bases lining up with TRBD2. CDR3 size: 14 residues. Germline CDR1 and CDR2: SNHLY and FYNNEI. Trimming took 2 bases from V and 7 from J; bases not matched to a gene: 5.

The CDR3 sequence is CASSPQMDSSNQPQHF. CDR3 coding DNA: TGTGCCAGCAGCCCGCAAATGGACAGTTCCAATCAGCCCCAGCATTTT. The chain combines TRBV4-2 with TRBJ1-5, with D maybe TRBD1 (6 bases). Germline loops: CDR1 LGHNA, CDR2 YNFKEQ. The CDR3 length is 16 residues. Deletions cut 4 bases from V and 3 bases from J, with 16 bases between.

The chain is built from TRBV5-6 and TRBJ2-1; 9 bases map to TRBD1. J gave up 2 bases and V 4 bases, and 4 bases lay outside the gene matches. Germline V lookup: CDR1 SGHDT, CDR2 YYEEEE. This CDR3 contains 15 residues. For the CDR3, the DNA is TGTGCCAGCAGCCCCGGGACAGGGACCTACAATGAGCAGTTCTTC. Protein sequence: CASSPGTGTYNEQFF.

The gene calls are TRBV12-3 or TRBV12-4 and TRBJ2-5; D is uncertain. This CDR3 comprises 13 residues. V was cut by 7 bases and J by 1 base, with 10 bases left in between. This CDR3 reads CASTPPSQETQYF. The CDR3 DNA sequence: TGTGCCAGCACCCCCCCTAGCCAAGAGACCCAGTACTTC.

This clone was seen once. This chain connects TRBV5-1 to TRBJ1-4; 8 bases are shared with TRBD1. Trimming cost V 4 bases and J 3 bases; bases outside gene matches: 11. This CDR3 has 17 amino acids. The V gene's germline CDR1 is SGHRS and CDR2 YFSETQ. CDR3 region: CASSPGGARVANEKLFF. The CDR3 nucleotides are TGCGCCAGCAGCCCAGGGGGCGCGAGGGTTGCTAATGAAAAACTGTTTTTT.

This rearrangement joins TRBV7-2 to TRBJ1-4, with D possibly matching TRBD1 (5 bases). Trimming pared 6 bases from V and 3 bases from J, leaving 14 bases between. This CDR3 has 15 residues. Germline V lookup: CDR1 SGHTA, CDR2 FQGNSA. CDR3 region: CASRPTGTSNEKLFF. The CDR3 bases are TGTGCCAGCAGACCGACCGGGACTTCTAATGAAAAACTGTTTTTT.

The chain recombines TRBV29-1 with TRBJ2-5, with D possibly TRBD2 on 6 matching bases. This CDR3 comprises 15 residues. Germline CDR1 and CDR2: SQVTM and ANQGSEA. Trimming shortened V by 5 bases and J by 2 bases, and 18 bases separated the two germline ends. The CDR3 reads CSVQRGQGLQETQYF. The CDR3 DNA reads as TGCAGCGTTCAAAGAGGGCAGGGACTGCAAGAGACCCAGTACTTC.

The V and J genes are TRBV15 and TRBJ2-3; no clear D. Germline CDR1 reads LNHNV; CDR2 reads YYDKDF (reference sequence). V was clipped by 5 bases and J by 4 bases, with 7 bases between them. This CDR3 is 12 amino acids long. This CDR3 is CATSGGADTQYF. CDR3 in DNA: TGTGCCACCAGCGGCGGTGCAGATACGCAGTATTTT.

For the CDR3, the DNA is TGTGCCAGCAGCCAAGCCCGGTGGGGGGCCAACGTCCTGACTTTC. This gives the protein CASSQARWGANVLTF. The chain recombines TRBV3-1 (or the pseudogene TRBV3-2) with TRBJ2-6; D is uncertain. Trimming pared 1 base from V and 4 bases from J, leaving 8 bases between. Germline V gene lookup returns CDR1 LGHDT and CDR2 YNNKEL (reference sequence). This CDR3 comprises 15 residues.

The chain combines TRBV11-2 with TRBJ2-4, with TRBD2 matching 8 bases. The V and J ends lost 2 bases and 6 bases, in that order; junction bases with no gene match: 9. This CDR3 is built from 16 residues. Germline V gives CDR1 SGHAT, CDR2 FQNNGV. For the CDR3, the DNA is TGTGCCAGCAGCTTATACGAGCGGGGGTACGGAAACATTCAGTACTTC. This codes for CASSLYERGYGNIQYF.

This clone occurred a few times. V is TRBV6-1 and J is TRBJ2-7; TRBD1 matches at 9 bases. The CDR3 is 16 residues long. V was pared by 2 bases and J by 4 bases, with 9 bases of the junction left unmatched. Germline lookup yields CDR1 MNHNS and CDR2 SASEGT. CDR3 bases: TGTGCCAGCAGTGAACTTCCGGGACAGGGATCATACGAGCAGTACGTC. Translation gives CASSELPGQGSYEQYV.

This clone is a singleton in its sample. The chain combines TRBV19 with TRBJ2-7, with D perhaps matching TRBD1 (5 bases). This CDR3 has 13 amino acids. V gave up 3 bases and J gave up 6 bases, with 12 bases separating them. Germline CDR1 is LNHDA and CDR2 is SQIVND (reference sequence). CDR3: CASSIGQGREQYF. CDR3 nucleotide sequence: TGTGCCAGTAGTATTGGTCAGGGTCGCGAGCAGTACTTC.

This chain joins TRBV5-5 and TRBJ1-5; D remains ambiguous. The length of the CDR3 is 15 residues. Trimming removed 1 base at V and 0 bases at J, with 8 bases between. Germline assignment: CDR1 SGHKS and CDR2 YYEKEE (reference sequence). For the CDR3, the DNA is TGTGCCAGCAGCTTGTATTTATATAGCAATCAGCCCCAGCATTTT. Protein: CASSLYLYSNQPQHF.

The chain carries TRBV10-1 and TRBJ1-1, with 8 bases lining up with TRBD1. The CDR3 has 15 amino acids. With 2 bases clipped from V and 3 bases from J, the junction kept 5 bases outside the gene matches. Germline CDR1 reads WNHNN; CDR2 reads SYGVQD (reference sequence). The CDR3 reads CASSEGRGLDTEAFF. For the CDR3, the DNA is TGCGCCAGCAGTGAGGGCAGGGGGCTAGACACTGAAGCTTTCTTT.

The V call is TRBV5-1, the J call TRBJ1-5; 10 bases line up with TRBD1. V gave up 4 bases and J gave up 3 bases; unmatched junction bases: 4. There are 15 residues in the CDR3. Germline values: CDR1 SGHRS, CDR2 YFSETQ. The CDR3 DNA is TGCGCCAGCAGCGAAGGACAGGGGGACAATCAGCCCCAGCATTTT. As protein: CASSEGQGDNQPQHF.

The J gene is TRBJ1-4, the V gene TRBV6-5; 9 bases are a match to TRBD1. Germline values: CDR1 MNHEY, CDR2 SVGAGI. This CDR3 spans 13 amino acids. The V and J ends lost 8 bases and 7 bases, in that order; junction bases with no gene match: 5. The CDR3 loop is CASRQGVIEKLFF. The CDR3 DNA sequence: TGTGCCAGCCGACAGGGGGTTATTGAAAAACTGTTTTTT.

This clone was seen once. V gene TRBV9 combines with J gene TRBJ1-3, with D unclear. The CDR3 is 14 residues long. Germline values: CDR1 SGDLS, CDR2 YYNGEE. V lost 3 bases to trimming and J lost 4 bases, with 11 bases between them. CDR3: CASSGLGRGNTIYF. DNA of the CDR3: TGTGCCAGCAGCGGACTCGGTCGGGGAAACACCATATATTTT.

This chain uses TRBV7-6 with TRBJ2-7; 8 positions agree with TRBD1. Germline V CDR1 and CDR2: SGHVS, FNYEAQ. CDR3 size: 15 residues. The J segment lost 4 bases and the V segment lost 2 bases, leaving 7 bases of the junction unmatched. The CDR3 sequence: CASSLRQGARYEQYF. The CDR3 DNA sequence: TGTGCCAGCAGCTTACGGCAGGGGGCTCGGTACGAGCAGTACTTC.

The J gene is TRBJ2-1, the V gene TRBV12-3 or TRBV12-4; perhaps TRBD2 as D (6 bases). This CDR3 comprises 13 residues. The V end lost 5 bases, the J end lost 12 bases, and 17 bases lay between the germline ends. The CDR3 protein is CASSVGTPGSQFF. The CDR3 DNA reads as TGTGCCAGCAGTGTCGGGACTCCCGGATCGCAGTTCTTC.

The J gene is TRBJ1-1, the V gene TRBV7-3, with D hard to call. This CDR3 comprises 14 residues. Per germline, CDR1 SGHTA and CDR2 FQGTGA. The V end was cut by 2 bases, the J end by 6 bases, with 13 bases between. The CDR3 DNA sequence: TGTGCCAGCAGCTTATTGGGAAGCGGGGCTGAAGCTTTCTTT. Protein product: CASSLLGSGAEAFF.

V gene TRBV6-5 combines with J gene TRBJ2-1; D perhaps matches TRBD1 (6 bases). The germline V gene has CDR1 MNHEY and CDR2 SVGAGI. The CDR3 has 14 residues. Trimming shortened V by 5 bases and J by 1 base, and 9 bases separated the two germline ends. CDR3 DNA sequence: TGTGCCAGCAGTCTGGACAGATCCTACAATGAGCAGTTCTTC. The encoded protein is CASSLDRSYNEQFF.

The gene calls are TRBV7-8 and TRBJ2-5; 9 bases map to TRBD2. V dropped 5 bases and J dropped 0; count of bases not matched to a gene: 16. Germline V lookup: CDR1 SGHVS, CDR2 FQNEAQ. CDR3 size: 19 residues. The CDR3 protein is CASSPRAGSGGPYQETQYF. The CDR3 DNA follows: TGTGCCAGCAGCCCCCGGGCCGGTAGCGGGGGACCGTACCAAGAGACCCAGTACTTC.

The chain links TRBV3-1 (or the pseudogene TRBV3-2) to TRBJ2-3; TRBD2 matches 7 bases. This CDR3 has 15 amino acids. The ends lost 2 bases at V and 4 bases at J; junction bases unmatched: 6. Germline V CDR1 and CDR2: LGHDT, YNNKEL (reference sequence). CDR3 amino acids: CASSQMTGGPDTQYF. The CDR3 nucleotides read TGTGCCAGCAGCCAAATGACGGGGGGACCAGATACGCAGTATTTT.